This T cell receptor (beta chain) comes out of a study of blood T cell repertoires in COVID-19. Study-level information: The United States, Italy and Spain provided the acute and convalescent COVID-19 samples. The analysed material was cDNA or gDNA that came from T cells, B-cell-depleted T cells, or PBMCs.

This CDR3 is built from 19 residues. Germline CDR1 and CDR2: WNHNN and SYGVQD (reference sequence). Methods used by the authors: By means of reference gene primer amplification, nucleated cell counts were estimated. Clones were sequenced by immunoSEQ multiplex PCR, and TCRdb holds only the in-frame ones, with some missing. V, J and clone size are those of that table, while D and trimming were read from the DNA. The data show over 50,000 clones, around 87% seen once. This chain uses TRBV10-1 with TRBJ1-1; weak D call: TRBD1 (5 bases). The sample taken for sequencing was peripheral blood. The source of this sequence is a man aged 55 to 70 with acute or convalescent COVID-19. CDR3 in DNA: TGCGCTACCACCTTAAGCACTCAGGACACCTCGTTGATGAACACTGAAGCTTTCTTT. It specifies CATTLSTQDTSLMNTEAFF.